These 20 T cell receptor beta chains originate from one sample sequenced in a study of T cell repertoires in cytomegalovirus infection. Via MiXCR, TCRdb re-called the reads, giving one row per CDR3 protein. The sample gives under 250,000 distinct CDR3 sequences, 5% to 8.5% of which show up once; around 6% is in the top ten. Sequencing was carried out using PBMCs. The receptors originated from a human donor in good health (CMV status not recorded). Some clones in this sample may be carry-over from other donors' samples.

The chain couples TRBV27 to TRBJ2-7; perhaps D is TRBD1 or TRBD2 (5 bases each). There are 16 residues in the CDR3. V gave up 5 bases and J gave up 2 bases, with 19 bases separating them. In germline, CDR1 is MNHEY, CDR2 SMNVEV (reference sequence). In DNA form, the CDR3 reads TGTGCCAGCAGTCCCTCCTCCGGGACGACGACCTACGAGCAGTACTTC. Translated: CASSPSSGTTTYEQYF.

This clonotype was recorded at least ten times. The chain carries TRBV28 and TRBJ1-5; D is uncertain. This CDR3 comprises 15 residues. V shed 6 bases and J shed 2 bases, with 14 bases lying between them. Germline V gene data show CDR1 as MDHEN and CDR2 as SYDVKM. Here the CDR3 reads CASSATGLGNQPQHF. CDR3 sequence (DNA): TGTGCCAGCAGCGCGACCGGGTTGGGCAATCAGCCCCAGCATTTT.

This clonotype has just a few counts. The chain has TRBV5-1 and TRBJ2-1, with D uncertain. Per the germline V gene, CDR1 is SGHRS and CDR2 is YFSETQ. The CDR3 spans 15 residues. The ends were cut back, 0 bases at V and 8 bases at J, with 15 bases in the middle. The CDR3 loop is CASSLASRARDEQFF. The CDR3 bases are TGCGCCAGCAGCTTGGCTAGTAGGGCTCGCGATGAGCAGTTCTTC. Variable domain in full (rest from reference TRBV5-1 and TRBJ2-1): KAGVTQTPRYLIKTRGQQVTLSCSPISGHRSVSWYQQTPGQGLQFLFEYFSETQRNKGNFPGRFSGRQFSNSRSEMNVSTLELGDSALYLCASSLASRARDEQFFGPGTRLTVL.

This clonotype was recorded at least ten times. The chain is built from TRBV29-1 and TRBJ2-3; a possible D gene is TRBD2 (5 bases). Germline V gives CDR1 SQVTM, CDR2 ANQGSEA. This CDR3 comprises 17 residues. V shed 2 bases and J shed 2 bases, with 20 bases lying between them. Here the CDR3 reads CSVERSRAPTLTDTQYF. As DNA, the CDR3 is TGCAGCGTTGAACGATCGCGGGCCCCAACCCTCACAGATACGCAGTATTTT.

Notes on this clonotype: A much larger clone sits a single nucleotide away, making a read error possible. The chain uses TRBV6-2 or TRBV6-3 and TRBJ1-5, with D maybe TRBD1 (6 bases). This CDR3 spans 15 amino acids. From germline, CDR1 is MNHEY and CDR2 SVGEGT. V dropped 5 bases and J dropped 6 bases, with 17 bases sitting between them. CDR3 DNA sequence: TGTGCCAGCAGTCACAGGCACAGGGATGGTCAGCCCCAGCATTTT. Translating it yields CASSHRHRDGQPQHF.

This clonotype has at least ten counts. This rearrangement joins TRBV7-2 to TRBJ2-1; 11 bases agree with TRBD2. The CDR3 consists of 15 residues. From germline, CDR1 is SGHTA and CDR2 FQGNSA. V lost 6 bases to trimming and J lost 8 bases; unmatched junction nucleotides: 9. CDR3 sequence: CASRPPGTSGDEQFF. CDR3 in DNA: TGTGCCAGCAGACCCCCCGGGACTAGCGGCGATGAGCAGTTCTTC. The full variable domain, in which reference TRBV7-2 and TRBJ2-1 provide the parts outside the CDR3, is GAGVSQSPSNKVTEKGKDVELRCDPISGHTALYWYRQSLGQGLEFLIYFQGNSAPDKSGLPSDRFSAERTGGSVSTLTIQRTQQEDSAVYLCASRPPGTSGDEQFFGPGTRLTVL.

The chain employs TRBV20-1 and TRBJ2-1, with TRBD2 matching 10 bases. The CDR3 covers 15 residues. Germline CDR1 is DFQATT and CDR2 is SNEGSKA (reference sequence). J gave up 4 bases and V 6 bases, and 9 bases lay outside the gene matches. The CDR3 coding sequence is TGCAGTGCGATTAGCGGGGGGATCCCATACAATGAGCAGTTCTTC. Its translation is CSAISGGIPYNEQFF.

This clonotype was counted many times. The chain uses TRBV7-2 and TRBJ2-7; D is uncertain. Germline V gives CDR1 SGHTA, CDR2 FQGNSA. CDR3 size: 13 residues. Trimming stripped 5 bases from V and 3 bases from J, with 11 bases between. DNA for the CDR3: TGTGCCAGCAGCGTAACTCAGGTCTACGAGCAGTACTTC. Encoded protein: CASSVTQVYEQYF.

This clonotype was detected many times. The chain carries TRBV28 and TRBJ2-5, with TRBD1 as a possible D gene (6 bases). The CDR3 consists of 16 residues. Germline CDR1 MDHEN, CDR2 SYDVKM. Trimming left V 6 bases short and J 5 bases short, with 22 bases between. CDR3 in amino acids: CASSSNDRIYTETQYF. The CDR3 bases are TGTGCCAGCAGCAGCAACGACAGGATCTACACGGAGACCCAGTACTTC.

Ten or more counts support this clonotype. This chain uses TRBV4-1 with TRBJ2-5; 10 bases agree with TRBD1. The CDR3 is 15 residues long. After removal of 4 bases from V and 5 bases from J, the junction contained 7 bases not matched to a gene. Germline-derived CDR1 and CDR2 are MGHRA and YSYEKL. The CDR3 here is CASSLRDRGSETQYF. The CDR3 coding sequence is TGCGCCAGCAGCCTCCGGGACAGGGGCTCGGAGACCCAGTACTTC.

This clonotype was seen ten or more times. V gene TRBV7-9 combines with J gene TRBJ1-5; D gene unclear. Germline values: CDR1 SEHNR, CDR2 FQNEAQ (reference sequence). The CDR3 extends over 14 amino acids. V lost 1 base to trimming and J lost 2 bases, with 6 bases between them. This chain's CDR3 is CASSLGHGNQPQHF. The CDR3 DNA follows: TGTGCCAGCAGCTTAGGGCACGGCAATCAGCCCCAGCATTTT.

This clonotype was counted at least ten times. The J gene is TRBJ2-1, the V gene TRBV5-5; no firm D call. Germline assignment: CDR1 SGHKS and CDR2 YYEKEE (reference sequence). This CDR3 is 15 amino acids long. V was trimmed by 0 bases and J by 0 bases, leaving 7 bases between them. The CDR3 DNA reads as TGTGCCAGCAGCTTGGCTCCAGCCTCCTACAATGAGCAGTTCTTC. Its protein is CASSLAPASYNEQFF.

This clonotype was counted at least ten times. The CDR3 sequence is CASSNPGQGDEQYF. As DNA, the CDR3 is TGCGCCAGCAGTAACCCGGGACAGGGCGACGAGCAGTACTTC. The chain employs TRBV5-1 and TRBJ2-7; 9 positions match TRBD1. The CDR3 spans 14 residues. Germline loops: CDR1 SGHRS, CDR2 YFSETQ. The trim removed 5 bases at V and 5 bases at J, leaving 8 bases unmatched.

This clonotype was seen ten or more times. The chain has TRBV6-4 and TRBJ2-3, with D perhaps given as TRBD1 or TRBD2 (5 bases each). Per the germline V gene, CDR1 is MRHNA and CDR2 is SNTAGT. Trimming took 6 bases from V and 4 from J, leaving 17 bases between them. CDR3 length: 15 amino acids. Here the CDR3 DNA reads TGTGCCAGCAGCGAGACGGACCGAGGGGCAGATACGCAGTATTTT. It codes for CASSETDRGADTQYF.

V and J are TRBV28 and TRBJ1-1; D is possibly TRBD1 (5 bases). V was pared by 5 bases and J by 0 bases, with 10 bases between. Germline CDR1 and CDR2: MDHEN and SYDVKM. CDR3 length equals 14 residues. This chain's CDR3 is CASSPQELNTEAFF. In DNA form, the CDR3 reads TGTGCCAGCAGTCCACAGGAATTGAACACTGAAGCTTTCTTT.

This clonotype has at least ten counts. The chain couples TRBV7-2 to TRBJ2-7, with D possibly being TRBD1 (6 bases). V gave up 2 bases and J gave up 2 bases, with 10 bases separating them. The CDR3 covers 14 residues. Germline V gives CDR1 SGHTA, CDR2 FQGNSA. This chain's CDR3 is CASSLQEGAYEQYF. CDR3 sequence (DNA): TGTGCCAGCAGCTTACAAGAGGGGGCCTACGAGCAGTACTTC.

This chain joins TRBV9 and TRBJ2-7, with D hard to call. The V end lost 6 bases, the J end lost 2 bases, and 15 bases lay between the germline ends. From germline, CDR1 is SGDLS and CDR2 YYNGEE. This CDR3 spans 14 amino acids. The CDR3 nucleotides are TGTGCCAGCAACCACCGGCACAGAGCCTACGAGCAGTACTTC. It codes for CASNHRHRAYEQYF.

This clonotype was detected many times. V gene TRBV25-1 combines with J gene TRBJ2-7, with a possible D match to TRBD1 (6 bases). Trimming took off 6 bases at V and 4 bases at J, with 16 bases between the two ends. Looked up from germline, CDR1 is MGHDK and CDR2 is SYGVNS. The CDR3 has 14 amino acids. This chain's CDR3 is CASRATGPPYEQYF. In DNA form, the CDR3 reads TGTGCCAGCAGGGCGACAGGACCTCCTTACGAGCAGTACTTC.

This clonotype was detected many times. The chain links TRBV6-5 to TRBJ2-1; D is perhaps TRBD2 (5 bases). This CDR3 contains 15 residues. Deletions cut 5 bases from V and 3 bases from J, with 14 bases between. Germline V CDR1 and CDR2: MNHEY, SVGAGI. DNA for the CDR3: TGTGCCAGCAGTCCTCGGGGTGTGAACTACAATGAGCAGTTCTTC. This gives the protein CASSPRGVNYNEQFF.

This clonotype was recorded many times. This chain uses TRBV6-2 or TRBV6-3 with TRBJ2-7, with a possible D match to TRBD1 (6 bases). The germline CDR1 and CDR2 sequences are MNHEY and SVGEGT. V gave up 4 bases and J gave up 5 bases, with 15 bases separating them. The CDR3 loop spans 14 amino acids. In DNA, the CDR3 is TGTGCCAGCAGTTTAAGCCAACAGGGCGACGAGCAGTACTTC. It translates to CASSLSQQGDEQYF.